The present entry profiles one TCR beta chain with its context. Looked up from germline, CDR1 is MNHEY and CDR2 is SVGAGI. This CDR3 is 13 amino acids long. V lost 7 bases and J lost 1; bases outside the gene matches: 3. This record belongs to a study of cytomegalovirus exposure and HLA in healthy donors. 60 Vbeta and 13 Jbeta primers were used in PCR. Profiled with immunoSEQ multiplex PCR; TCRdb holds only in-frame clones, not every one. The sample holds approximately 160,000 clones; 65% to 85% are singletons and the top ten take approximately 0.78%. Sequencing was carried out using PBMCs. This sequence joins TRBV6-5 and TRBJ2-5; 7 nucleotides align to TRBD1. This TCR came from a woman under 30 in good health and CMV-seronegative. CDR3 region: CASKAGGQETQYF. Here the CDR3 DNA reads TGTGCCAGCAAAGCAGGGGGCCAAGAGACCCAGTACTTC.